The clone carrying this T cell receptor beta chain was recorded a few times. Its antigen is unknown. The sample belongs to a study of post-analysis software for immune sequencing data. On the study more broadly: Courses of disease covered relapsing-remitting, secondary progressive and progressive-relapsing multiple sclerosis. General observations from the study: Normalized Chao1 diversity was significantly lower in multiple sclerosis patients than in controls. Five or six TRBV segments, TRBV5-6, TRBV5-1 and TRBV20-1 among them, were found more frequent in patients than controls.

Unique molecular identifiers featured in each of the TCR beta cDNA libraries. MiXCR, applied by TCRdb to the PCR reads, yields one record per CDR3 protein. The profile shows roughly 600,000 distinct CDR3 sequences, about 40% of them singletons. Trimming cost V 4 bases and J 4 bases, with 17 bases left between them. The CDR3 runs to 15 residues. Germline V lookup: CDR1 MNHEY, CDR2 SVGAGI. Sequenced material: blood. The sequence derives from a girl aged 10 to 17 with multiple sclerosis. V usage is TRBV6-5 and J usage is TRBJ2-7, with D hard to call. The CDR3 loop is CASSSFMAPAYEQYF. CDR3 sequence (DNA): TGTGCCAGCAGTTCCTTCATGGCCCCGGCGTACGAGCAGTACTTC.